The TCR beta chain under discussion was sequenced for a study of blood T cell repertoires in COVID-19. Overall study context: Samples of COVID-19 (acute and convalescent) were obtained from the United States, Italy and Spain. In each case, the material was cDNA or gDNA derived from T cells, B-cell-depleted T cells, or PBMCs.

Germline V gene lookup returns CDR1 MNHNS and CDR2 SASEGT. The CDR3 is made up of 14 amino acids. Deletions cut 2 bases from V and 6 bases from J, with 11 bases between. In the source study's methods: Reference gene primer amplification yielded estimated nucleated cell counts. Assay used: immunoSEQ multiplex PCR; TCRdb lists only in-frame clones, some missing. V and J calls and clone size are those listed in that table; D and trimming were worked out from the DNA. Among 71,000 or so clones listed, over 75% were seen once. The V gene is TRBV6-1, the J gene TRBJ1-5; D is perhaps TRBD1 (6 bases). The receptor was isolated from a woman aged 18-30 years with acute or convalescent COVID-19. What was sequenced was peripheral blood. This CDR3 reads CASSETGGRQPQHF. In DNA form, the CDR3 reads TGTGCCAGCAGTGAAACCGGGGGGCGTCAGCCCCAGCATTTT.